This is a list of T cell receptor beta chains from one sample in a study of shared clonotypes between healthy human individuals. Produced via immunoSEQ multiplex PCR; TCRdb's table is partial and in-frame only. The table records millions of clones, approximately 93% of them present only once. Source material: naive CD4+ T cells from PBMCs. The origin of the receptors is a man aged 18 to 29 in good health. Some clones in this sample may be carry-over from other donors' samples. Each CDR3 is given with its conserved first and last residue. D genes are given only for firm matches. For some rows the clone size is stated as once, few or many, or as a class when expanded; others skip it.

size	J	V	D	length	DNA	CDR3
-	TRBJ1-4	TRBV7-9	-	15	TGTGCCAGCAGCGAGAGACCGCGGGGTAGTGAAAAACTGTTTTTT	CASSERPRGSEKLFF
-	TRBJ2-7	TRBV18	-	13	TGTGCCAGCTCATGGAGAGTGGGTGACGAGCAGTACTTC	CASSWRVGDEQYF
-	TRBJ2-4	TRBV7-9	TRBD2	15	TGTGCCAGCAGCTCCCCTAGCGGGGCGGGAAACATTCAGTACTTC	CASSSPSGAGNIQYF
-	TRBJ2-1	TRBV6-5	TRBD2	14	TGTGCCAGCAGTTACTCGAAAGAAGCGGGGCCCAGTTTCTTC	CASSYSKEAGPSFF
-	TRBJ2-3	TRBV7-2	-	14	TGTGCCAGCAGCTTACTGGGAAACACAGATACGCAGTATTTT	CASSLLGNTDTQYF
-	TRBJ2-7	TRBV6-5	TRBD1	14	TGTGCCAGCAGTCGACAGGGAGAATCCTACGAGCAGTACTTC	CASSRQGESYEQYF
few	TRBJ1-1	TRBV30	-	13	TGTGCCTGGAGTGACGTACCCTTCGGAGTGGCTTTCTTT	CAWSDVPFGVAFF
-	TRBJ1-2	TRBV4-3	TRBD1	13	TGCGCCAGCAGCCGAGGACAGGACTATGGCTACACCTTC	CASSRGQDYGYTF
-	TRBJ2-3	TRBV9	-	15	TGTGCCAGCAGCGCGGCGGGATTATTTGGAGATACGCAGTATTTT	CASSAAGLFGDTQYF
-	TRBJ1-1	TRBV11-2	-	13	TGTGCCAGCAGCTTGGTAGGGAACACTGAAGCTTTCTTT	CASSLVGNTEAFF
-	TRBJ1-1	TRBV5-1	-	15	TGCGCCAGCAGCTTGTCCGGGGTTCTAGGGGCTGAAGCTTTCTTT	CASSLSGVLGAEAFF
-	TRBJ2-1	TRBV7-9	TRBD2	14	TGTGCCGCCGAAGCGGGGGTCTCCTACAATGAGCAGTTCTTC	CAAEAGVSYNEQFF
-	TRBJ2-3	TRBV7-7	-	16	TGTGCCAGCAGCTTAGCGGCAGGGTGGGGCACAGATACGCAGTATTTT	CASSLAAGWGTDTQYF
once	TRBJ2-7	TRBV9	TRBD1	15	TGTGCCAGCAGCGAGAGCGGGACAGGGGAGGGCGAGCAGTACTTC	CASSESGTGEGEQYF
-	TRBJ1-2	TRBV28	-	14	TGTGCCAGCAGTTTATCCCCTCGTAGGTTCGGCTACACCTTC	CASSLSPRRFGYTF
-	TRBJ2-5	TRBV28	-	17	TGTGCCAGTATTAACCGGGACGGCAAAGGGGGGAAAGAGACCCAGTACTTC	CASINRDGKGGKETQYF
once	TRBJ2-3	TRBV6-1	-	16	TGTGCCAGCAGTGAAGCGGTGCGGGGCCACACAGATACGCAGTATTTT	CASSEAVRGHTDTQYF
once	TRBJ2-7	TRBV28	-	15	TGTGCCAGCAGTTTTTGGGGTATAGTCGACTACGAGCAGTACTTC	CASSFWGIVDYEQYF
-	TRBJ2-2	TRBV28	TRBD1	15	TGTGCCAGCAGTCCAAGGGCCAGGGGGACCGGGGAGCTGTTTTTT	CASSPRARGTGELFF
-	TRBJ1-2	TRBV25-1	TRBD1	12	TGTGCCAGCGACGACAGGGGCGGTGGCTACACCTTC	CASDDRGGGYTF
-	TRBJ2-1	TRBV5-1	TRBD2	14	TGCGCCAGCAGGCTAGCGGGCCCGGTCAATGAGCAGTTCTTC	CASRLAGPVNEQFF
-	TRBJ2-5	TRBV7-9	-	14	TGTGCTGTCATTAGGGGAGTCATTCGAGAGACCCAGTACTTC	CAVIRGVIRETQYF
-	TRBJ2-1	TRBV28	-	16	TGTGCCAGCAAAGGGACGGAGGGGACCCCGCGGAATGAGCAGTTCTTC	CASKGTEGTPRNEQFF
-	TRBJ2-3	TRBV28	-	11	TGTGCCAGCACCCTAGGGGTTACGCAGTATTTT	CASTLGVTQYF
-	TRBJ1-6	TRBV5-1	TRBD1	14	TGCGCCAGCAGCTGGGACAGGGGGAACTCACCCCTCCACTTT	CASSWDRGNSPLHF
-	TRBJ2-7	TRBV5-1	-	13	TGCGCCAGCAGCACCCTACGATCCTACGAGCAGTACTTC	CASSTLRSYEQYF
-	TRBJ2-1	TRBV5-4	-	11	TGTGCCAGCAGCTTTTATGATGAGCAGTTCTTC	CASSFYDEQFF
-	TRBJ1-1	TRBV5-1	-	13	TGCGCCACCTCACTTTTTGGGGGGACTGAAGCTTTCTTT	CATSLFGGTEAFF
-	TRBJ2-3	TRBV5-5	-	13	TGTGCCAGCATACCTAGGAGCACAGATACGCAGTATTTT	CASIPRSTDTQYF
once	TRBJ2-2	TRBV7-3	-	15	TGTGCCAGCAGCCCCGGGGAGCTTGAGGCCGGGGAGCTGTTTTTT	CASSPGELEAGELFF
-	TRBJ2-2	TRBV6-6	-	14	TGTGCCAGCAGTACGGACGGGAACACCGGGGAGCTGTTTTTT	CASSTDGNTGELFF
-	TRBJ2-7	TRBV10-3	-	15	TGTGCCATCAGTGAGGACAGGCTTTCCTCCTACGAGCAGTACTTC	CAISEDRLSSYEQYF
-	TRBJ1-3	TRBV7-2	-	13	TGTGCCAGCAGCTCACAGGGTGGAAACACCATATATTTT	CASSSQGGNTIYF
once	TRBJ2-5	TRBV28	-	11	TGTGCCAGCAGCCCCGGCGGGACCCAGTACTTC	CASSPGGTQYF
-	TRBJ2-7	TRBV7-9	-	12	TGTGCCAGCAGCCTTCAGGCCTACGAGCAGTACTTC	CASSLQAYEQYF
-	TRBJ1-2	TRBV2	-	13	TGTGCCAGCAGTGAAATCAGTAACTATGGCTACACCTTC	CASSEISNYGYTF
-	TRBJ2-3	TRBV30	-	11	TGTTGTGGGGGAACCACAGATACGCAGTATTTT	CCGGTTDTQYF
-	TRBJ2-2	TRBV27	-	15	TGTGCCAGCAGTTTCGTAGGAGTGAACACCGGGGAGCTGTTTTTT	CASSFVGVNTGELFF
-	TRBJ1-2	TRBV2	TRBD1	14	TGTGCCAGCGCCAGAGGACAGGGGGCAGGAGGCTACACCTTC	CASARGQGAGGYTF
-	TRBJ2-1	TRBV19	TRBD2	16	TGTGCCAGTAAGAAACCCGGGACTAGCGGGAGCAATGAGCAGTTCTTC	CASKKPGTSGSNEQFF
-	TRBJ2-7	TRBV7-6	-	17	TGTGCCAGCAGCTTAGCGTGGGTTCCGGGTTTTTCCTACGAGCAGTACTTC	CASSLAWVPGFSYEQYF
-	TRBJ1-1	TRBV11-1	-	13	TGTGCCACCCATGGCAGGGTGAACACTGAAGCTTTCTTT	CATHGRVNTEAFF
once	TRBJ1-2	TRBV28	-	16	TGTGCCAGCAGTACCACATCGGGTACTAATAACTATGGCTACACCTTC	CASSTTSGTNNYGYTF
once	TRBJ2-1	TRBV27	-	16	TGTGCCAGCAGTTTAGTAGGCCCGGGTCTTTCGGATGAGCAGTTCTTC	CASSLVGPGLSDEQFF
-	TRBJ1-1	TRBV15	-	11	TGTGCCACCAGCAGGGGGTCTGAAGCTTTCTTT	CATSRGSEAFF
-	TRBJ1-1	TRBV5-1	-	16	TGCGCCAGCAGCTTGGCCAGGGCCTTTTCTAACACTGAAGCTTTCTTT	CASSLARAFSNTEAFF
-	TRBJ2-7	TRBV27	TRBD1	14	TGTGCCAGCAGTACGCGGGGACAGGCCTACGAGCAGTACTTC	CASSTRGQAYEQYF
-	TRBJ1-5	TRBV7-9	-	12	TGTGCCAGCAGAAATGGCAATCAGCCCCAGCATTTT	CASRNGNQPQHF
-	TRBJ2-2	TRBV7-2	-	15	TGTGCCAGCACCTTTGGCAGGCGATACACCGGGGAGCTGTTTTTT	CASTFGRRYTGELFF
-	TRBJ1-4	TRBV29-1	TRBD1	14	TGCAGCGTTGAGGGGGACAGCCAAAATGAAAAACTGTTTTTT	CSVEGDSQNEKLFF
-	TRBJ1-3	TRBV6-1	-	15	TGTGCCAGCAGTGAGCCGGGCGAAACTGGAAACACCATATATTTT	CASSEPGETGNTIYF
-	TRBJ2-7	TRBV9	TRBD2	15	TGTGCCAGCAGCGAGGGACTAGCGGGATCATACGAGCAGTACTTC	CASSEGLAGSYEQYF
-	TRBJ1-1	TRBV30	-	11	TGTGTCTGCAACAGGGCCACTGAGGCTTTCTTT	CVCNRATEAFF